These 10 T cell receptor beta chains originate from one sample sequenced in a study of response to subunit inactivated influenza vaccine. Via MiXCR, TCRdb re-called the RT-PCR reads, giving one row per CDR3 protein. The sample includes about half a million distinct CDR3 sequences, roughly 8.2% of them seen just once. The material was PBMCs from blood, obtained roughly 24 months after vaccination. Receptors were obtained from a man aged 50 to 69 who received an inactivated influenza vaccine.

This clonotype was detected many times. V and J are TRBV29-1 and TRBJ2-1; D unclear. CDR1 is SQVTM, CDR2 ANQGSEA, per germline. The CDR3 runs to 11 residues. With 5 bases removed from V and 8 bases from J, the gap between germline ends came to 10 bases. The CDR3 coding sequence is TGCAGCGTTATGGGTTCCGATGAGCAGTTCTTC. This sequence encodes CSVMGSDEQFF.

This clonotype was detected only a few times. This rearrangement joins TRBV3-1 to TRBJ2-7, with a possible D match to TRBD2 (6 bases). This CDR3 spans 16 amino acids. Germline V gene data show CDR1 as LGHDT and CDR2 as YNNKEL (reference sequence). V gave up 1 base and J gave up 3 bases, with 16 bases separating them. The CDR3 protein is CASSQGPAGSSYEQYF. For the CDR3, the DNA is TGTGCCAGCAGCCAAGGGCCCGCGGGAAGTAGCTACGAGCAGTACTTC.

This clonotype turned up a few times. The rearrangement uses TRBV3-1 and TRBJ2-3, with 13 bases identical to TRBD2. Germline V gene sequence: CDR1 LGHDT, CDR2 YNNKEL (reference sequence). Trimming removed 0 bases from V and 5 bases from J; junction bases left unmatched: 11. The CDR3 spans 19 residues. The CDR3 is CASSQDSVGLAGLVDTQYF. DNA for the CDR3: TGTGCCAGCAGCCAAGATTCGGTGGGACTAGCGGGACTGGTAGATACGCAGTATTTT.

The rearrangement joins TRBV10-3 to TRBJ2-7; no clear D gene. CDR1 is ENHRY, CDR2 SYGVKD, per germline. CDR3 length: 12 residues. V was clipped by 3 bases and J by 3 bases, with 6 bases between them. CDR3 in DNA: TGTGCCATCAGTGACACCTTCTACGAGCAGTACTTC. It specifies CAISDTFYEQYF.

The chain links TRBV6-1 to TRBJ2-7, with 7 bases that match TRBD1. CDR3 size: 15 residues. With 3 bases clipped from V and 2 bases from J, the junction kept 7 bases outside the gene matches. CDR1 and CDR2 from the germline V gene are MNHNS and SASEGT. The CDR3 region has the DNA TGTGCCAGCAGTGACCTTTGGACAGGTACCTACGAGCAGTACTTC. Its protein is CASSDLWTGTYEQYF.

V and J are TRBV7-2 and TRBJ2-6; unclear D gene. The V gene lost 8 bases and the J gene lost 2 bases, with 16 bases spanning the gap. The V gene's germline CDR1 is SGHTA and CDR2 FQGNSA. The CDR3 is 16 amino acids. CDR3 sequence: CASSLTKLTGANVLTF. CDR3 DNA sequence: TGTGCCAGCTCCCTGACCAAGCTTACTGGGGCCAACGTCCTGACTTTC.

The chain is built from TRBV7-2 and TRBJ2-3; TRBD2 might be the D (5 bases). Trimming stripped 5 bases from V and 6 bases from J, with 12 bases between. Germline-derived CDR1 and CDR2 are SGHTA and FQGNSA. The CDR3 has 13 amino acids. This CDR3 reads CASSPWLADTQYF. CDR3 DNA: TGTGCCAGCAGCCCTTGGTTAGCGGATACGCAGTATTTT.

This clonotype has a count of ten or more. The CDR3 nucleotides are TGCGCCAGCAGCCAAGAACTAGCACAGACCCAGTACTTC. It specifies CASSQELAQTQYF. The rearrangement uses TRBV4-1 and TRBJ2-5; perhaps TRBD2 as D (6 bases). The CDR3 loop spans 13 amino acids. V lost 0 bases to trimming and J lost 6 bases, with 8 bases between them. CDR1 is MGHRA, CDR2 YSYEKL, per germline.

The chain is built from TRBV5-1 and TRBJ1-1; 7 positions agree with TRBD1. CDR3 length: 16 amino acids. CDR1 is SGHRS, CDR2 YFSETQ, per germline. V dropped 0 bases and J dropped 6; count of bases not matched to a gene: 11. Written as DNA, the CDR3 is TGCGCCAGCAGCTTGGCCCCGACAGGGAATATCGCTGAAGCTTTCTTT. Its protein is CASSLAPTGNIAEAFF. Variable domain in full (rest from reference TRBV5-1 and TRBJ1-1): KAGVTQTPRYLIKTRGQQVTLSCSPISGHRSVSWYQQTPGQGLQFLFEYFSETQRNKGNFPGRFSGRQFSNSRSEMNVSTLELGDSALYLCASSLAPTGNIAEAFFGQGTRLTVV.

This clonotype appeared a few times. The chain has TRBV2 and TRBJ2-1, with 13 bases matching TRBD2. From germline, CDR1 is SNHLY and CDR2 FYNNEI. J lost 12 bases, V lost 5 bases, and 4 bases had no gene match. The CDR3 is 13 residues long. The CDR3 DNA reads as TGTGCCAGCAGTCAACTAGCGGGGGGGGTGCAGTTCTTC. It specifies CASSQLAGGVQFF.